The 29 T cell receptor beta chains presented below share a single source sample, sequenced in a study of control samples from healthy donors and cancer patients. Sequencing used immunoSEQ multiplex PCR; TCRdb keeps in-frame clones, though not all of them. This sample has about 69,000 clones, with around 84% found just once. Input material: PBMCs. The receptors originated from a woman in her 50s with lung cancer.

The chain combines TRBV2 with TRBJ2-3; 10 positions agree with TRBD2. The CDR3 contains 16 residues. V dropped 2 bases and J dropped 2; count of bases not matched to a gene: 4. The germline CDR1 and CDR2 sequences are SNHLY and FYNNEI. The CDR3 reads CASSEIAGGPTDTQYF. The CDR3 DNA reads TGTGCCAGCAGTGAAATAGCGGGGGGTCCCACAGATACGCAGTATTTT.

The chain links TRBV3-1 (or the pseudogene TRBV3-2) to TRBJ1-1; D is undetermined. Germline V gene sequence: CDR1 LGHDT, CDR2 YNNKEL (reference sequence). The CDR3 covers 13 residues. Trimming stripped 4 bases from V and 0 bases from J, with 6 bases between. This CDR3 reads CASSPTVNTEAFF. The CDR3 nucleotides are TGTGCCAGCAGCCCCACAGTGAACACTGAAGCTTTCTTT.

V usage is TRBV15 and J usage is TRBJ1-3; D is perhaps TRBD1 (5 bases). CDR1 LNHNV and CDR2 YYDKDF come from the germline V gene (reference sequence). The V and J ends lost 4 bases and 1 base respectively, with 11 bases between them. There are 15 residues in the CDR3. The CDR3 loop reads CATSTRQPSGNTIYF. The DNA of the CDR3 is TGTGCCACCAGCACCCGACAGCCTTCTGGAAACACCATATATTTT.

The table lists this clone with a count of one. An end of the junction differs from the germline gene, which may be a read error. This chain uses TRBV23-1 with TRBJ1-4; 8 bases fit TRBD1. TRBV23-1 is an ORF, with its function uncertain. The CDR3 has 17 amino acids. This CDR3 reads CASCQNLQGALYEKLFF. The CDR3 DNA is TGCGCCAGCTGTCAAAATCTCCAGGGGGCTTTATATGAAAAACTGTTTTTT.

The rearrangement uses TRBV7-2 and TRBJ1-1, with unresolved D. The CDR3 sequence is 13 residues long. Deletions cut 2 bases from V and 6 bases from J, with 10 bases between. Germline V lookup: CDR1 SGHTA, CDR2 FQGNSA. This CDR3 is CASSLLDSAEAFF. The CDR3 coding sequence is TGTGCCAGCAGCTTACTTGATAGCGCTGAAGCTTTCTTT.

V is TRBV4-1 and J is TRBJ1-2, with a tentative D call TRBD1 (6 bases). Per the germline V gene, CDR1 is MGHRA and CDR2 is YSYEKL. This CDR3 is built from 15 residues. V was cut by 10 bases and J by 0 bases, with 18 bases left in between. CDR3 DNA sequence: TGCGCCACCACGTGGACAGACTCTCCTAACTATGGCTACACCTTC. Its translation: CATTWTDSPNYGYTF.

The chain uses TRBV3-1 (or the pseudogene TRBV3-2) and TRBJ1-2; D is perhaps TRBD1 (5 bases). Germline CDR1 reads LGHDT; CDR2 reads YNNKEL (reference sequence). Trimming pared 6 bases from V and 4 bases from J, leaving 18 bases between. This CDR3 is built from 15 residues. The CDR3 here is CASRTTGTDSYGYTF. The CDR3 DNA reads TGTGCCAGCAGAACGACCGGGACGGATTCCTATGGCTACACCTTC.

The chain employs TRBV6-6 and TRBJ1-2; 8 bases agree with TRBD1. The CDR3 runs 15 residues. Germline trimming cut 6 bases from V and 4 bases from J; bases unmatched to any gene: 10. Germline CDR1 and CDR2: MNHNY and SVGAGI (reference sequence). This CDR3 is CASSPPDRVPYGYTF. CDR3 nucleotide sequence: TGTGCCAGCAGCCCCCCGGACAGGGTCCCCTATGGCTACACCTTC.

This clone appeared a single time. The chain uses TRBV24-1 and TRBJ2-3; D is possibly TRBD1 (7 bases). V shed 3 bases and J shed 3 bases, with 18 bases lying between them. The CDR3 totals 17 residues. The V gene's germline CDR1 is KGHDR and CDR2 SFDVKD. The CDR3 nucleotides read TGTGCCACCAGTGATCCCAGGGGGGAGTTGGGGACAGATACGCAGTATTTT. Protein sequence: CATSDPRGELGTDTQYF.

V usage is TRBV7-2 and J usage is TRBJ1-2; TRBD1 agrees at 11 bases. The CDR3 loop spans 17 amino acids. J gave up 2 bases and V 2 bases, and 7 bases lay outside the gene matches. The germline CDR1 and CDR2 sequences are SGHTA and FQGNSA. The CDR3 loop is CASSLNFGTGGNYGYTF. DNA for the CDR3: TGTGCCAGCAGCTTAAATTTCGGGACAGGGGGGAACTATGGCTACACCTTC.

The chain employs TRBV3-1 (or the pseudogene TRBV3-2) and TRBJ1-2, with D maybe TRBD1 (6 bases). The V gene's germline CDR1 is LGHDT and CDR2 YNNKEL (reference sequence). Between the trimmed V and J ends, which lost 5 bases and 4 bases, there was a span of 14 bases. The CDR3 extends over 14 amino acids. CDR3 residues: CASSGPDRVYGYTF. CDR3 DNA sequence: TGTGCCAGCAGCGGACCGGACAGAGTCTATGGCTACACCTTC.

The rearrangement uses TRBV6-5 and TRBJ2-2; no clear D gene. The V gene lost 1 base and the J gene lost 4 bases, with 10 bases spanning the gap. In germline, CDR1 is MNHEY, CDR2 SVGAGI. The CDR3 covers 15 residues. In DNA form, the CDR3 reads TGTGCCAGCAGTTACTTTACCAAGGGCACCGGGGAGCTGTTTTTT. Its translation is CASSYFTKGTGELFF.

The chain joins TRBV19 to TRBJ2-2; the match to TRBD1 covers 9 bases. CDR1 is LNHDA, CDR2 SQIVND, per germline (reference sequence). Trimming cost V 3 bases and J 5 bases; bases outside gene matches: 7. The CDR3 is 16 amino acids. CDR3 in DNA: TGTGCCAGTAGTATGAAGACAGGGGGAGGAACCGGGGAGCTGTTTTTT. Its protein product is CASSMKTGGGTGELFF.

The genes are TRBV7-9 and TRBJ2-3; possible D gene TRBD1, 5 bases. Germline-derived CDR1 and CDR2 are SEHNR and FQNEAQ (reference sequence). V was trimmed by 7 bases and J by 0 bases, leaving 8 bases between them. The CDR3 totals 13 residues. The CDR3 sequence: CASKQASTDTQYF. DNA for the CDR3: TGTGCCAGCAAACAGGCGAGCACAGATACGCAGTATTTT.

This chain connects TRBV6-5 to TRBJ2-5; D perhaps matches TRBD1 (6 bases). The CDR3 has 14 amino acids. Trimming took 2 bases from V and 5 from J, leaving 12 bases between them. The germline CDR1 and CDR2 sequences are MNHEY and SVGAGI. The CDR3 coding sequence is TGTGCCAGCAGTTACGAAACAGGGTGGGAGACCCAGTACTTC. Translated, it gives CASSYETGWETQYF.

The V and J genes are TRBV5-4 and TRBJ2-5, with a weak D call TRBD1 (5 bases). The CDR3 runs 15 residues. Between the trimmed V and J ends, which lost 1 base and 2 bases, there was a span of 12 bases. Looked up from germline, CDR1 is SGHNT and CDR2 is YYREEE (reference sequence). CDR3 loop: CASSLKGKGQETQYF. Written as DNA, the CDR3 is TGTGCCAGCAGCTTGAAGGGAAAGGGGCAAGAGACCCAGTACTTC.

Here the CDR3 reads CASSEEVGGGRGVVTNEKLFF. The CDR3, as DNA: TGTGCCAGCAGTGAAGAGGTTGGGGGCGGCAGGGGCGTGGTGACTAATGAAAAACTGTTTTTT. V is TRBV6-1 and J is TRBJ1-4, with a tentative D call TRBD1 (6 bases). This CDR3 is built from 21 residues. Trimming took off 1 base at V and 2 bases at J, with 26 bases between the two ends. Germline loops: CDR1 MNHNS, CDR2 SASEGT.

The genes are TRBV6-6 and TRBJ1-4, with a tentative D call TRBD1 (6 bases). Germline V CDR1 and CDR2: MNHNY, SVGAGI (reference sequence). The CDR3 runs 12 residues. With 4 bases removed from V and 8 bases from J, the gap between germline ends came to 8 bases. The CDR3 loop reads CASSFTGEKLFF. The CDR3 DNA reads as TGTGCCAGCAGTTTCACAGGGGAAAAACTGTTTTTT.

This clone was recorded once. The CDR3 sequence is CASSIDRTVNTEAFF. In DNA, the CDR3 is TGTGCCAGTAGTATAGATCGAACAGTGAACACTGAAGCTTTCTTT. J is TRBJ1-1 and V is TRBV19; D is unresolved. Germline CDR1 LNHDA, CDR2 SQIVND (reference sequence). This CDR3 has 15 amino acids. Trimming stripped 0 bases from V and 0 bases from J, with 8 bases between.

The V call is TRBV6-5, the J call TRBJ1-2; D gene uncertain. The CDR3 runs to 12 residues. V shed 6 bases and J shed 8 bases, with 13 bases lying between them. Per the germline V gene, CDR1 is MNHEY and CDR2 is SVGAGI. CDR3 region: CASREQGSGYTF. The CDR3, as DNA: TGTGCCAGCAGGGAGCAAGGGAGCGGCTACACCTTC.

The chain links TRBV6-6 to TRBJ2-2; 8 nucleotides align to TRBD1. CDR1 is MNHNY and CDR2 is SVGAGI in the germline V gene (reference sequence). This CDR3 has 14 residues. The ends lost 8 bases at V and 3 bases at J; junction bases unmatched: 5. The CDR3 here is CASWDRWDTGELFF. CDR3 coding DNA: TGTGCCAGCTGGGACAGGTGGGACACCGGGGAGCTGTTTTTT.

The chain links TRBV11-3 to TRBJ2-7; TRBD1 matches 10 bases. CDR1 is SGHNT and CDR2 is YENEEA in the germline V gene. V was pared by 7 bases and J by 7 bases, with 10 bases of the junction left unmatched. The CDR3 totals 14 residues. CDR3 sequence (DNA): TGTGCCAGCACCACCGGGACAGGGGCTGGAGAGCAGTACTTC. Translating gives CASTTGTGAGEQYF. The full variable domain, with the rest looked up from reference TRBV11-3 and TRBJ2-7, is EAGVVQSPRYKIIEKKQPVAFWCNPISGHNTLYWYLQNLGQGPELLIRYENEEAVDDSQLPKDRFSAERLKGVDSTLKIQPAELGDSAVYLCASTTGTGAGEQYFGPGTRLTVT.

This chain uses TRBV5-8 with TRBJ1-5, with a weak D call TRBD1 (5 bases). The germline V gene has CDR1 SGHTS and CDR2 YDEGEE. Between the trimmed V and J ends, which lost 3 bases and 1 base, there was a span of 11 bases. The CDR3 runs 15 residues. CDR3: CASSWGGASNQPQHF. CDR3 nucleotide sequence: TGTGCCAGCAGCTGGGGGGGAGCGAGCAATCAGCCCCAGCATTTT. The complete variable domain, with remaining parts taken from reference TRBV5-8 and TRBJ1-5, reads EAGVTQSPTHLIKTRGQQATLRCSPISGHTSVYWYQQALGLGLQFLLWYDEGEERNRGNFPPRFSGRQFPNYSSELNVNALELEDSALYLCASSWGGASNQPQHFGDGTRLSIL.

This chain connects TRBV6-5 to TRBJ1-3; D is uncertain. The germline V gene has CDR1 MNHEY and CDR2 SVGAGI. CDR3 size: 12 residues. Trimming took 4 bases from V and 2 from J, leaving 3 bases between them. CDR3 nucleotide sequence: TGTGCCAGCAGTTTACCTGGAAACACCATATATTTT. Translating it yields CASSLPGNTIYF.

This sequence joins TRBV4-1 and TRBJ2-5; D call uncertain. Trimming removed 1 base at V and 2 bases at J, with 5 bases between. The V gene's germline CDR1 is MGHRA and CDR2 YSYEKL. CDR3 length equals 13 residues. The CDR3 nucleotides are TGCGCCAGCAGCCAAGGGCTTCAAGAGACCCAGTACTTC. This gives the protein CASSQGLQETQYF.

The chain couples TRBV7-2 to TRBJ1-1; 7 nucleotides align to TRBD1. This CDR3 region has 14 residues. Germline V gene lookup returns CDR1 SGHTA and CDR2 FQGNSA. Unmatched junction bases numbered 7, after V lost 3 bases and J lost 6 bases. The CDR3 bases are TGTGCCAGCAGCTTCGACAGGGAACCCCCTGAAGCTTTCTTT. Its translation is CASSFDREPPEAFF. Full variable domain (remainder filled in from reference TRBV7-2 and TRBJ1-1): GAGVSQSPSNKVTEKGKDVELRCDPISGHTALYWYRQSLGQGLEFLIYFQGNSAPDKSGLPSDRFSAERTGGSVSTLTIQRTQQEDSAVYLCASSFDREPPEAFFGQGTRLTVV.

The chain recombines TRBV20-1 with TRBJ1-1; weak D call: TRBD1 (5 bases). This CDR3 has 12 residues. The germline CDR1 and CDR2 sequences are DFQATT and SNEGSKA (reference sequence). V was cut by 3 bases and J by 1 base, with 6 bases left in between. The CDR3 DNA sequence: TGCAGTGCTAGTGGGGGGAACACTGAAGCTTTCTTT. It encodes CSASGGNTEAFF.

This chain joins TRBV12-5 and TRBJ1-1; 7 nucleotides match TRBD1. Looked up from germline, CDR1 is LGHNT and CDR2 is FRNRAP. V trimming: 1 base; J trimming: 6 bases; junction bases outside the gene matches: 5. This CDR3 contains 14 residues. CDR3: CASGLGTGGSEAFF. The CDR3 bases are TGTGCTAGTGGTTTGGGGACAGGAGGGTCTGAAGCTTTCTTT.

The gene calls are TRBV27 and TRBJ2-3; D perhaps matches TRBD2 (6 bases). This CDR3 comprises 13 residues. V lost 7 bases and J 2 bases, leaving 10 bases between the germline ends. Germline CDR1 is MNHEY and CDR2 is SMNVEV (reference sequence). CDR3 nucleotides: TGTGCCAGCACCGGGGGTATCACAGATACGCAGTATTTT. This sequence encodes CASTGGITDTQYF.